The text below deals with one T cell receptor beta chain. The antigen is undetermined. The sample comes from a study of cytomegalovirus exposure and HLA in healthy donors. PCR amplification relied on 60 Vbeta primers (plus 13 Jbeta primers). TCRdb's copy holds only in-frame clones and misses some; the assay was immunoSEQ multiplex PCR. The table lists 100,000 or so clones, roughly four fifths of them singletons. Broader study findings: The number of N-insertions in an Asian-associated ancestry cluster was reportedly below the approximately 700-donor mean in a later analysis. Later analysis demonstrated an association between a missense DCLRE1C variant and TCR beta V- and J-gene trimming. An observed cluster of highly shared sequence variants was recorded as a likely sequencing artifact.

This CDR3 spans 15 amino acids. The junction had 7 bases not matched to a gene; V was cut back by 0 bases and J by 9 bases. CDR1 is SGHVS, CDR2 FQNEAQ, per germline. The sequenced material came from PBMCs. The clonotype was recovered from a man aged 40-50 years in good health and CMV-seronegative. The chain carries TRBV7-8 and TRBJ1-2, with TRBD1 identical over 10 bases. The CDR3 here is CASSLAGTGASSYTF. CDR3 sequence (DNA): TGTGCCAGCAGCTTAGCGGGGACAGGGGCCTCAAGCTACACCTTC.